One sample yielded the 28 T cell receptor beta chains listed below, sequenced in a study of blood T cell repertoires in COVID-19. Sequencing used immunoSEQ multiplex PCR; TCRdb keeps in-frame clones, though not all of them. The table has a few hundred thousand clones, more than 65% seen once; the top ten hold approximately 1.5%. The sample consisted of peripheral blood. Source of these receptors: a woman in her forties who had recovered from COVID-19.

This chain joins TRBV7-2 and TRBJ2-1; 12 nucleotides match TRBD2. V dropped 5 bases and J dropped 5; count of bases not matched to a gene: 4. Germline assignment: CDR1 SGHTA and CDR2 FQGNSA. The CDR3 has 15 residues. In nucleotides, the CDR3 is TGTGCCAGCAGCATTCTAGCGGGGGGGAACAATGAGCAGTTCTTC. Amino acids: CASSILAGGNNEQFF.

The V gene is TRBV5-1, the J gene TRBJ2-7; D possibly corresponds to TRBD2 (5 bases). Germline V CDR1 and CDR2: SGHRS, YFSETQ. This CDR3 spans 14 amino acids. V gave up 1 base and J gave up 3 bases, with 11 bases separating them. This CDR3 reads CASSLTSTYYEQYF. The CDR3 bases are TGCGCCAGCAGCTTGACTAGTACTTACTACGAGCAGTACTTC.

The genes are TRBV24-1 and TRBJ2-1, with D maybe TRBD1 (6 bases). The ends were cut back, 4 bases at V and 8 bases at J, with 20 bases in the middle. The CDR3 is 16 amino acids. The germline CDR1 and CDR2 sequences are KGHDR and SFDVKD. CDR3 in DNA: TGTGCCACCAGTGAAGCAGGGACAAATCTAGGCGATGAGCAGTTCTTC. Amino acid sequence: CATSEAGTNLGDEQFF.

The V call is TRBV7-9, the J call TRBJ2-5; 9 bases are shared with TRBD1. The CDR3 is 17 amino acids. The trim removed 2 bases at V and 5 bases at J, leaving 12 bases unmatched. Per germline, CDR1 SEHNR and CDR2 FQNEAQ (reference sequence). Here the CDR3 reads CASSLRRPGQGVETQYF. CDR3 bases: TGTGCCAGCAGCTTAAGGCGGCCGGGACAGGGAGTGGAGACCCAGTACTTC.

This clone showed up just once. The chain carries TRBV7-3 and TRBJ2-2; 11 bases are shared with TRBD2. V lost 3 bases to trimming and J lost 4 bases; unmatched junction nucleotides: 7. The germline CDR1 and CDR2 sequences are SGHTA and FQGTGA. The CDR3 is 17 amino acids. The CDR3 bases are TGTGCCAGCAGCTTTACTAGCGGGGGTTTTTTCACCGGGGAGCTGTTTTTT. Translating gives CASSFTSGGFFTGELFF.

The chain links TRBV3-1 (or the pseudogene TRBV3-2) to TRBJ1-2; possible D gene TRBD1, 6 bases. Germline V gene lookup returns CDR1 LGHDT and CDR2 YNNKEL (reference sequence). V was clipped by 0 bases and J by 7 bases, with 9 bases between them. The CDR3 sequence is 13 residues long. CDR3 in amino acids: CASSQDQGPGYTF. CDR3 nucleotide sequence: TGTGCCAGCAGCCAAGACCAGGGGCCTGGCTACACCTTC.

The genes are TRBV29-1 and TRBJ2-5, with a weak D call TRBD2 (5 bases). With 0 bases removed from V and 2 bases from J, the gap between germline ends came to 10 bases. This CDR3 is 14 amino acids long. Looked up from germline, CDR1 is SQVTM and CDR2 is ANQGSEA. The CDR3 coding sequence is TGCAGCGTTGAAGATACGGGATTACAAGAGACCCAGTACTTC. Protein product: CSVEDTGLQETQYF.

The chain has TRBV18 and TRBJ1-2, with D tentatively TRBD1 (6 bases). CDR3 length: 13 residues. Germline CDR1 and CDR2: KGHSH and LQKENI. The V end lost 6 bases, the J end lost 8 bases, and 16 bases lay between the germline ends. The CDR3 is CASSLLSQGGYTF. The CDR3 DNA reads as TGTGCCAGCTCTCTTCTATCGCAGGGGGGCTACACCTTC.

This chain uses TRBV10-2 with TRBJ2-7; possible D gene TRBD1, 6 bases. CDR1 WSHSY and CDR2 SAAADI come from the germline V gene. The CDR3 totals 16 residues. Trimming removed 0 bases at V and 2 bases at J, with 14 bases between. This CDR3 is CASSESSGGPTYEQYF. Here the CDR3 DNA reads TGCGCCAGCAGTGAGTCGAGTGGGGGCCCCACCTACGAGCAGTACTTC.

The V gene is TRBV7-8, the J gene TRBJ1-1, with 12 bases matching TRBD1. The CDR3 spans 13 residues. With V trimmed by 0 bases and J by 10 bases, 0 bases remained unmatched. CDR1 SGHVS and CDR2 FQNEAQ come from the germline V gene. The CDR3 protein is CASSLAGQGAAFF. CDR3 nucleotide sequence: TGTGCCAGCAGCTTAGCGGGACAGGGGGCAGCTTTCTTT.

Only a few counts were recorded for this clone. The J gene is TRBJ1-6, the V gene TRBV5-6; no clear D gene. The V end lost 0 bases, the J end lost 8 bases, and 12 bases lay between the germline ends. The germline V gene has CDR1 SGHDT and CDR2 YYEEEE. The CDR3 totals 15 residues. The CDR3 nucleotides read TGTGCCAGCAGCTTGGCCGGCGGGGTCGATTCACCCCTCCACTTT. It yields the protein CASSLAGGVDSPLHF.

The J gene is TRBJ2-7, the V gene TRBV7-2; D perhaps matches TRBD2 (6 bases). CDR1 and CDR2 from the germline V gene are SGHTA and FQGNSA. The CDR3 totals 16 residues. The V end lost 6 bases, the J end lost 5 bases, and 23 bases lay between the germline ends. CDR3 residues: CASRRPGLLPGNEQYF. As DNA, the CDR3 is TGTGCCAGCAGACGACCGGGACTCCTCCCGGGCAACGAGCAGTACTTC.

The CDR3, as DNA: TGTGCCAGCTCACCACCTAACAGGGGAGCAACTAATGAAAAACTGTTTTTT. Amino acids: CASSPPNRGATNEKLFF. This sequence joins TRBV18 and TRBJ1-4; 7 bases map to TRBD1. The CDR3 has 17 residues. The germline CDR1 and CDR2 sequences are KGHSH and LQKENI. The J segment lost 0 bases and the V segment lost 0 bases, leaving 4 bases of the junction unmatched. The whole variable domain, filled in from reference TRBV18 and TRBJ1-4, reads NAGVMQNPRHLVRRRGQEARLRCSPMKGHSHVYWYRQLPEEGLKFMVYLQKENIIDESGMPKERFSAEFPKEGPSILRIQQVVRGDSAAYFCASSPPNRGATNEKLFFGSGTQLSVL.

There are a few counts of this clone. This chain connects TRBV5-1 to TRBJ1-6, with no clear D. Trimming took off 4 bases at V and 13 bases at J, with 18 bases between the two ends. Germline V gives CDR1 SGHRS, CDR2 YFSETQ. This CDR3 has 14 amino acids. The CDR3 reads CASSPTVTETPLHF. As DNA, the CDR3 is TGCGCCAGCAGCCCTACCGTGACGGAGACTCCCCTCCACTTT.

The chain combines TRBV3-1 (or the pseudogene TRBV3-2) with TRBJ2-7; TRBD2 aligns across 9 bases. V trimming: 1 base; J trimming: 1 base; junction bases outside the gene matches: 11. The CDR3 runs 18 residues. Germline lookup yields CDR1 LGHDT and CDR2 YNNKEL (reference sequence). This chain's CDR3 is CASSQGHIAGALSYEQYF. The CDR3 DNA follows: TGTGCCAGCAGCCAAGGTCATATAGCGGGGGCCCTATCCTACGAGCAGTACTTC.

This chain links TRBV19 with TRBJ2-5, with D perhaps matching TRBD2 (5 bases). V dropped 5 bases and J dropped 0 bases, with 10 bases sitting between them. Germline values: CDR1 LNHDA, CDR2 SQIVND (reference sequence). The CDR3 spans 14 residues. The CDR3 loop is CASSSTGNQETQYF. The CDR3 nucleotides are TGTGCCAGTAGTTCCACCGGGAACCAAGAGACCCAGTACTTC.

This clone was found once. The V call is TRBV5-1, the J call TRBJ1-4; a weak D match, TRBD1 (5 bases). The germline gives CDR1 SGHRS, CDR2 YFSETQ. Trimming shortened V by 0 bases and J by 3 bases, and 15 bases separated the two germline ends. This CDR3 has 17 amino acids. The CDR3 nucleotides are TGCGCCAGCAGCTTGGAGCCGCGTGAGACAGCTAATGAAAAACTGTTTTTT. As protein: CASSLEPRETANEKLFF.

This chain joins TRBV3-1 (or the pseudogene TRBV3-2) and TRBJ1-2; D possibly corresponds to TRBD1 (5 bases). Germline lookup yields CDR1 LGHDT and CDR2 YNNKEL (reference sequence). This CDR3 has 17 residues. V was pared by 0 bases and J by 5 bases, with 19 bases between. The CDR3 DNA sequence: TGTGCCAGCAGCCAAGACCCAGCCCCGACAGTTACATATGGCTACACCTTC. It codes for CASSQDPAPTVTYGYTF.

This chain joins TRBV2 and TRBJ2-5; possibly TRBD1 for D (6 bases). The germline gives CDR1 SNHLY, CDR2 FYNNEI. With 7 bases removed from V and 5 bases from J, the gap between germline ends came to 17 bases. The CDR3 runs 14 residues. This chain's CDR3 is CASTPPGAEETQYF. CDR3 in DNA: TGTGCCAGCACCCCTCCAGGGGCCGAGGAGACCCAGTACTTC.

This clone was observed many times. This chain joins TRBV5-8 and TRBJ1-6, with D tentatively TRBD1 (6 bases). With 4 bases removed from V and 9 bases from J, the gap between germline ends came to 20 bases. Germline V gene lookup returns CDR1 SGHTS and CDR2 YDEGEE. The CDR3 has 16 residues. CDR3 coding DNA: TGTGCCAGCAGCAGAGGGGACATTTCTCGTGGTTCACCCCTCCACTTT. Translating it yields CASSRGDISRGSPLHF. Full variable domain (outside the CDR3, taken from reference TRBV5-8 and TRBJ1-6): EAGVTQSPTHLIKTRGQQATLRCSPISGHTSVYWYQQALGLGLQFLLWYDEGEERNRGNFPPRFSGRQFPNYSSELNVNALELEDSALYLCASSRGDISRGSPLHFGNGTRLTVT.

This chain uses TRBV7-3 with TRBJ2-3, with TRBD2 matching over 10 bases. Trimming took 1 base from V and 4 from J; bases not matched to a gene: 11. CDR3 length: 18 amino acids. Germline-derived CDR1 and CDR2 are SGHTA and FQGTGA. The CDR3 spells CASSLIGASGGAADTQYF. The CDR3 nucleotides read TGTGCCAGCAGCTTAATAGGTGCCAGCGGGGGGGCCGCAGATACGCAGTATTTT.

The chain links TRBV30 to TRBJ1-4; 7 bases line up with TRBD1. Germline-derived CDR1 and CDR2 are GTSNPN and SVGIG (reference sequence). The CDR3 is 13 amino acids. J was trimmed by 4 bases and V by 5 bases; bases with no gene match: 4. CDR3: CAWSGTVNEKLFF. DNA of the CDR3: TGTGCCTGGTCCGGGACAGTTAATGAAAAACTGTTTTTT.

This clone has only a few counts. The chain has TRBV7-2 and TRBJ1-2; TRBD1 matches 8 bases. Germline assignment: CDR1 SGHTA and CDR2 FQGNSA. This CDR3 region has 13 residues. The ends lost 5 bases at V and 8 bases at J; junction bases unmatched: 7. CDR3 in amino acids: CASSDGQGFGYTF. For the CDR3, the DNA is TGTGCCAGCAGCGATGGACAGGGCTTCGGCTACACCTTC.

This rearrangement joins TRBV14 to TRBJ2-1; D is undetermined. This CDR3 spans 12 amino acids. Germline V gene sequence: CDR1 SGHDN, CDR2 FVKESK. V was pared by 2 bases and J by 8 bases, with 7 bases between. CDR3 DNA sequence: TGTGCCAGCAGCCAACGCGGTGATGAGCAGTTCTTC. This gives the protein CASSQRGDEQFF.

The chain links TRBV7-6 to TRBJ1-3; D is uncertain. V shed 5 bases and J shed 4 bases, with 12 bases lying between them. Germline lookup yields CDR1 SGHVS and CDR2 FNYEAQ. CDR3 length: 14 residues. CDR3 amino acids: CASSPGTAGNTIYF. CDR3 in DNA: TGTGCCAGCAGCCCTGGCACAGCCGGAAACACCATATATTTT.

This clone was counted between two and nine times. The CDR3 protein is CASSQEVILLRDNSPLHF. The CDR3 DNA reads as TGCGCCAGCAGCCAAGAGGTTATTTTATTACGGGATAATTCACCCCTCCACTTT. The gene calls are TRBV4-1 and TRBJ1-6; D is unresolved. CDR1 is MGHRA, CDR2 YSYEKL, per germline. This CDR3 has 18 amino acids. The V end lost 0 bases, the J end lost 5 bases, and 17 bases lay between the germline ends.

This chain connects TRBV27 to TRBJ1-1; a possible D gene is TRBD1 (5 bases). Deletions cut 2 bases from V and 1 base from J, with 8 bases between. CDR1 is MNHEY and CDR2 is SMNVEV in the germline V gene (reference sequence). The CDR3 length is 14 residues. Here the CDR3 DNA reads TGTGCCAGCAGTTTAATGGACACGAACACTGAAGCTTTCTTT. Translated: CASSLMDTNTEAFF.

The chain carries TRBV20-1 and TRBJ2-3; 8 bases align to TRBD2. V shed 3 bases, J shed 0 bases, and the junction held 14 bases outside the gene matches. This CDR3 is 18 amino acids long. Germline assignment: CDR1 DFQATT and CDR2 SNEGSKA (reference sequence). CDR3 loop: CSASQGTGGIGSTDTQYF. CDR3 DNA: TGCAGTGCTAGTCAGGGGACGGGGGGGATCGGAAGCACAGATACGCAGTATTTT.